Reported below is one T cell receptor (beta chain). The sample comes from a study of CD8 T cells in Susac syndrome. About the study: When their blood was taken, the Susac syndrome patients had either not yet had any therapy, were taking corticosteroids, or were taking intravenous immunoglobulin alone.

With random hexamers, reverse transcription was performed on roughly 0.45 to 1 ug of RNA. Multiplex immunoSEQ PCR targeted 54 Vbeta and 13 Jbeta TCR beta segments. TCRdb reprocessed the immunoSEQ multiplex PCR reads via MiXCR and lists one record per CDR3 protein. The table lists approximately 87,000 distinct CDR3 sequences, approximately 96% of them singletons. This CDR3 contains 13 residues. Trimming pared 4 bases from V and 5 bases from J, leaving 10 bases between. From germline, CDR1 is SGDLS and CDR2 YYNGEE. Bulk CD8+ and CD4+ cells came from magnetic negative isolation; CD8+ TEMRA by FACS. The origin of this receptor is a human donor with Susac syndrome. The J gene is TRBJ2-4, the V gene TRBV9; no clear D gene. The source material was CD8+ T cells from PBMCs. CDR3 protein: CASSSVNQNIQYF. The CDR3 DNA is TGTGCCAGCAGCTCAGTAAACCAAAACATTCAGTACTTC.